This TCR beta chain came from a study of cytomegalovirus exposure and HLA in healthy donors. About the research overall: Earlier, 150 million to 200 million T cells were analyzed, and fewer than 120 million unique TCR beta sequences were found among them. Overall study results and limits: Confirmation was obtained in vitro that a few CMV-associated chains are specific for CMV antigens. In a later analysis, productive TCRs from donors in an Asian-associated ancestry cluster reportedly carried fewer N-insertions than the cohort mean.

This clone was seen a few times. What it binds is not known. PCR was performed using 60 Vbeta and 13 Jbeta primers. The protocol was immunoSEQ multiplex PCR, while the TCRdb copy is restricted to in-frame clones and leaves out a portion. The sample has about 130,000 clones, 60% to 80% seen once; the top ten hold 3.5% to 4.5%. CDR1 is SGHTA, CDR2 FQGNSA, per germline. V was clipped by 7 bases and J by 4 bases; unmatched bases: 8. The CDR3 is 14 amino acids. The sequenced sample was PBMCs. The TCR comes from a young man in good health and CMV-seronegative. The rearrangement links TRBV7-2 to TRBJ1-1, with TRBD1 matching 8 bases. The CDR3 coding sequence is TGTGCCAGCAACCTAGGACAGGGAGGCACTGAAGCTTTCTTT. Translating it yields CASNLGQGGTEAFF.